These 21 T cell receptor beta chains were all obtained from the same sample, sequenced in a study of T cell changes during pregnancy in multiple sclerosis. TCRdb's copy holds only in-frame clones and misses some; the assay was immunoSEQ multiplex PCR. Of approximately 31,000 clones detected, roughly nine tenths appear once; the ten largest clones hold less than 0.45%. The sample here was CD4+ T cells from peripheral blood mononuclear cells, taken in the second trimester of pregnancy. All receptors come from a female donor in good health, enrolled as a control in a pregnancy study.

This chain connects TRBV9 to TRBJ2-1, with a possible D match to TRBD2 (5 bases). CDR3 size: 16 residues. Per the germline V gene, CDR1 is SGDLS and CDR2 is YYNGEE. Trimming removed 1 base from V and 0 bases from J, with 11 bases in between. The CDR3 sequence is CASSVSPAVSYNEQFF. DNA for the CDR3: TGTGCCAGCAGCGTAAGTCCAGCGGTCTCCTACAATGAGCAGTTCTTC.

This clone was observed a single time. The chain uses TRBV30 and TRBJ1-1; 9 positions agree with TRBD1. The CDR3 runs 14 residues. V was clipped by 5 bases and J by 3 bases; unmatched bases: 7. Germline CDR1 GTSNPN, CDR2 SVGIG (reference sequence). The CDR3 region has the DNA TGTGCCTGGCGGGGACAGGGCCTTTACACTGAAGCTTTCTTT. Translation gives CAWRGQGLYTEAFF. Variable domain in full (rest from reference TRBV30 and TRBJ1-1): SQTIHQWPATLVQPVGSPLSLECTVEGTSNPNLYWYRQAAGRGLQLLFYSVGIGQISSEVPQNLSASRPQDRQFILSSKKLLLSDSGFYLCAWRGQGLYTEAFFGQGTRLTVV.

This chain uses TRBV4-1 with TRBJ2-7; 7 nucleotides align to TRBD2. CDR1 and CDR2 from the germline V gene are MGHRA and YSYEKL. Trimming removed 0 bases from V and 1 base from J; junction bases left unmatched: 6. The CDR3 has 16 residues. The CDR3 DNA is TGCGCCAGCAGCCAAGATCGAACGGGGGGTTCCTACGAGCAGTACTTC. Its protein product is CASSQDRTGGSYEQYF.

This chain links TRBV5-4 with TRBJ1-2; 7 nucleotides align to TRBD1. Per germline, CDR1 SGHNT and CDR2 YYREEE (reference sequence). The V and J ends lost 2 bases and 8 bases, in that order; junction bases with no gene match: 6. The CDR3 is 13 amino acids. CDR3 sequence: CASSFTGDLGYTF. The CDR3 nucleotides are TGTGCCAGCAGCTTCACAGGGGATTTGGGCTACACCTTC. Combining the CDR3 with reference TRBV5-4 and TRBJ1-2 gives the whole variable domain ETGVTQSPTHLIKTRGQQVTLRCSSQSGHNTVSWYQQALGQGPQFIFQYYREEENGRGNFPPRFSGLQFPNYSSELNVNALELDDSALYLCASSFTGDLGYTFGSGTRLTVV.

The chain employs TRBV30 and TRBJ1-3; the D gene is possibly TRBD1 (6 bases). V dropped 1 base and J dropped 2 bases, with 18 bases sitting between them. This CDR3 contains 17 residues. Per the germline V gene, CDR1 is GTSNPN and CDR2 is SVGIG (reference sequence). The CDR3 DNA follows: TGTGCCTGGAGTGGGGGGCGGTCGACGGCAACTGGAAACACCATATATTTT. Its protein product is CAWSGGRSTATGNTIYF.

This chain links TRBV4-2 with TRBJ2-1; D ambiguous. The CDR3 has 13 residues. Deletions cut 0 bases from V and 7 bases from J, with 7 bases between. The germline gives CDR1 LGHNA, CDR2 YNFKEQ. CDR3 sequence reads: CASSQEARNEQFF. In DNA form, the CDR3 reads TGTGCCAGCAGCCAAGAGGCGCGGAATGAGCAGTTCTTC.

The V call is TRBV9, the J call TRBJ2-1, with TRBD2 identical over 7 bases. Germline V gene data show CDR1 as SGDLS and CDR2 as YYNGEE. J gave up 4 bases and V 1 base, and 8 bases lay outside the gene matches. CDR3 length equals 16 residues. In DNA form, the CDR3 reads TGTGCCAGCAGCGTAAGCCTGGCGGGGGAGTACAATGAGCAGTTCTTC. Protein sequence: CASSVSLAGEYNEQFF. Filled out from reference TRBV9 and TRBJ2-1, the complete variable domain reads DSGVTQTPKHLITATGQRVTLRCSPRSGDLSVYWYQQSLDQGLQFLIQYYNGEERAKGNILERFSAQQFPDLHSELNLSSLELGDSALYFCASSVSLAGEYNEQFFGPGTRLTVL.

The J gene is TRBJ2-1, the V gene TRBV4-1; D might be TRBD2 (6 bases). Trimming stripped 5 bases from V and 0 bases from J, with 8 bases between. Germline loops: CDR1 MGHRA, CDR2 YSYEKL. This CDR3 spans 14 amino acids. The CDR3 loop reads CASSAGSSYNEQFF. The CDR3 DNA reads as TGCGCCAGCAGCGCGGGGAGCTCCTACAATGAGCAGTTCTTC.

The chain joins TRBV7-2 to TRBJ2-7; 8 positions agree with TRBD1. This CDR3 has 14 residues. V trimming: 1 base; J trimming: 8 bases; junction bases outside the gene matches: 7. CDR1 is SGHTA, CDR2 FQGNSA, per germline. The CDR3 sequence is CASSLDGRGLKQYF. In DNA, the CDR3 is TGTGCCAGCAGCTTAGACGGCAGGGGGCTCAAGCAGTACTTC.

The chain employs TRBV6-5 and TRBJ2-3; D not resolved. Per the germline V gene, CDR1 is MNHEY and CDR2 is SVGAGI. Trimming removed 4 bases at V and 2 bases at J, with 10 bases between. CDR3 length: 14 amino acids. CDR3 region: CASSSLVPTDTQYF. The CDR3 DNA follows: TGTGCCAGCAGTTCCCTTGTTCCCACAGATACGCAGTATTTT.

V and J are TRBV29-1 and TRBJ1-1; no clear D gene. The V gene's germline CDR1 is SQVTM and CDR2 ANQGSEA. The CDR3 contains 10 residues. Deletions cut 3 bases from V and 7 bases from J, with 6 bases between. CDR3 coding DNA: TGCAGCGTTGAGGAGGGTGAAGCTTTCTTT. Translation gives CSVEEGEAFF.

The CDR3 spells CASSPRDSPNTGELFF. Written as DNA, the CDR3 is TGTGCCAGCAGCCCTAGGGACAGCCCGAACACCGGGGAGCTGTTTTTT. The genes are TRBV7-6 and TRBJ2-2; 7 bases fit TRBD1. Germline V CDR1 and CDR2: SGHVS, FNYEAQ. The CDR3 length is 16 residues. V trimming: 5 bases; J trimming: 0 bases; junction bases outside the gene matches: 6. The full variable domain, completed using reference TRBV7-6 and TRBJ2-2, is GAGVSQSPRYKVTKRGQDVALRCDPISGHVSLYWYRQALGQGPEFLTYFNYEAQQDKSGLPNDRFSAERPEGSISTLTIQRTEQRDSAMYRCASSPRDSPNTGELFFGEGSRLTVL.

V usage is TRBV20-1 and J usage is TRBJ2-7, with a possible D match to TRBD1 (6 bases). Looked up from germline, CDR1 is DFQATT and CDR2 is SNEGSKA (reference sequence). Trimming cost V 8 bases and J 4 bases, with 9 bases left between them. This CDR3 comprises 10 residues. The DNA for the CDR3 is TGCAGTCCGAGGGGGTACGAGCAGTACTTC. This gives the protein CSPRGYEQYF.

Comments on this clone: One junction end does not reproduce the germline sequence, and a read error may be involved. The CDR3, as DNA: TGCGGCGTGGAAACAGGGGCCTACGGCTACACCTTC. This gives the protein CGVETGAYGYTF. The chain combines TRBV29-1 with TRBJ1-2; TRBD1 matches at 7 bases. This CDR3 spans 12 amino acids. From germline, CDR1 is SQVTM and CDR2 ANQGSEA.

The V and J genes are TRBV12-5 and TRBJ2-5; 7 bases map to TRBD2. J was trimmed by 3 bases and V by 0 bases; bases with no gene match: 7. There are 16 residues in the CDR3. Germline loops: CDR1 LGHNT, CDR2 FRNRAP. As DNA, the CDR3 is TGTGCTAGTGGTTTGGTACCCAGCGGGGCTAAAGAGACCCAGTACTTC. It codes for CASGLVPSGAKETQYF.

J is TRBJ2-7 and V is TRBV27; 7 bases line up with TRBD1. Germline V lookup: CDR1 MNHEY, CDR2 SMNVEV (reference sequence). The junction had 13 bases not matched to a gene; V was cut back by 6 bases and J by 2 bases. This CDR3 region has 16 residues. The CDR3 DNA sequence: TGTGCCAGCAGCTCCGTGGCCGGGACAGTCACCTACGAGCAGTACTTC. It is translated as CASSSVAGTVTYEQYF.

The chain joins TRBV2 to TRBJ1-2; D is perhaps TRBD1 (6 bases). Trimming took off 6 bases at V and 7 bases at J, with 21 bases between the two ends. CDR1 SNHLY and CDR2 FYNNEI come from the germline V gene. The CDR3 runs to 15 residues. This CDR3 reads CASSYSGQISLGYTF. CDR3 sequence (DNA): TGTGCCAGCAGCTACAGCGGACAGATTTCTCTTGGCTACACCTTC.

The chain combines TRBV29-1 with TRBJ1-1, with a possible D match to TRBD1 (5 bases). The germline V gene has CDR1 SQVTM and CDR2 ANQGSEA. This CDR3 has 13 amino acids. Trimming took 3 bases from V and 4 from J, leaving 12 bases between them. The CDR3 bases are TGCAGCGTTGACCGGGGACTTGGCACTGAAGCTTTCTTT. Amino acids: CSVDRGLGTEAFF.

This clone was seen once. The rearrangement uses TRBV4-3 and TRBJ2-4, with 13 bases aligning to TRBD2. The V gene's germline CDR1 is LGHNA and CDR2 YSLEER. The CDR3 extends over 20 amino acids. V was pared by 4 bases and J by 0 bases, with 12 bases of the junction left unmatched. The CDR3 reads CASSRPTSGGIVLAKNIQYF. CDR3 nucleotide sequence: TGCGCCAGCAGCCGCCCGACTAGCGGGGGGATAGTTCTAGCCAAAAACATTCAGTACTTC.

The genes are TRBV11-2 and TRBJ1-2, with 8 positions matching TRBD1. This CDR3 is built from 13 residues. Germline CDR1 is SGHAT and CDR2 is FQNNGV. Germline trimming cut 3 bases from V and 6 bases from J; bases unmatched to any gene: 3. The CDR3, as DNA: TGTGCCAGCAGCTTTCCAGGGGGCAATGGCTACACCTTC. This sequence encodes CASSFPGGNGYTF.

The rearrangement links TRBV29-1 to TRBJ2-7; tentative D call: TRBD1 (6 bases). CDR3 length equals 12 residues. Trimming cost V 5 bases and J 2 bases, with 10 bases left between them. Germline values: CDR1 SQVTM, CDR2 ANQGSEA. CDR3 loop: CSVKTGPYEQYF. The CDR3 DNA is TGCAGCGTTAAGACAGGTCCCTACGAGCAGTACTTC.